This T cell receptor (beta chain) stems from a study of blood T cell repertoires in COVID-19. Study as a whole: T cells, B-cell-depleted T cells, or PBMCs supplied cDNA or gDNA.

The CDR3 loop spans 14 amino acids. V lost 2 bases, J lost 2 bases, and 9 bases lay in between. Germline lookup yields CDR1 MDHEN and CDR2 SYDVKM. This clone was recorded once. Original analysis: How many nucleated cells were present was estimated from reference gene primer amplification. The assay was immunoSEQ multiplex PCR, and TCRdb's table has in-frame clones only and misses some. That table is the source of V, J and clone size, and D and trimming were worked out from the DNA. The repertoire has 130,000 to 150,000 clones, approximately 80% of them found once; the top ten carry about 5%. The sample was peripheral blood. The receptor was isolated from a woman between 50 and 59 years old with acute or convalescent COVID-19. V usage is TRBV28 and J usage is TRBJ1-1; D gene ambiguous. In DNA, the CDR3 is TGTGCCAGCAGTTTAGCACAGCTCAACACTGAAGCTTTCTTT. Amino acids: CASSLAQLNTEAFF.